Sequencing of this TCR beta chain was carried out in a study of CDR3 diversity in severe acne. MiXCR was run by TCRdb on the PCR reads, yielding one entry per CDR3 protein. The sample holds 79,000 or so distinct CDR3 sequences, less than 65% seen once. Trimming pared 7 bases from V and 6 bases from J, leaving 15 bases between. The V gene's germline CDR1 is MNHEY and CDR2 SMNVEV (reference sequence). The CDR3 has 13 residues. The sequencing sample was made of blood. This chain uses TRBV27 with TRBJ1-1, with D maybe TRBD1 (5 bases). The TCR comes from a male donor with severe acne vulgaris. The CDR3 coding sequence is TGTGCCAGCAATCTTTGGCGGGGGGCTGAAGCTTTCTTT. This encodes CASNLWRGAEAFF.